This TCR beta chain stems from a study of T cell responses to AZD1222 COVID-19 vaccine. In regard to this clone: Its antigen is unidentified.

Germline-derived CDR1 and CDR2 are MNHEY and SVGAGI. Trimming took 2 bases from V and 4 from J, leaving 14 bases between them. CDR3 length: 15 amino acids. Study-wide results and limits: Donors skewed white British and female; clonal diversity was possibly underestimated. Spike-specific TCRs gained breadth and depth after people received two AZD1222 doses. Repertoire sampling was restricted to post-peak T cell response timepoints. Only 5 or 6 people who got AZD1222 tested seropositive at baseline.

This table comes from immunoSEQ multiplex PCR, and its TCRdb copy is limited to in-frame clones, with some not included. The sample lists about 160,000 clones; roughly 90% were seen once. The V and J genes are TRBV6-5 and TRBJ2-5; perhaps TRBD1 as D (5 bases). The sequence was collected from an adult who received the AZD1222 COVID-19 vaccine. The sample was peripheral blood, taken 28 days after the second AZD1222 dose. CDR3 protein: CASSYMRQGLETQYF. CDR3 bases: TGTGCCAGCAGTTACATGAGGCAGGGTCTAGAGACCCAGTACTTC.